The sequence of this TCR beta chain was determined in a study of blood T cell repertoires in COVID-19. Study-level background: The study drew acute and convalescent COVID-19 samples from the United States, Italy and Spain.

The CDR3 length is 12 residues. Trimming removed 5 bases from V and 2 bases from J, with 6 bases in between. CDR1 is SNHLY and CDR2 is FYNNEI in the germline V gene. Using immunoSEQ multiplex PCR, the repertoire was profiled, and TCRdb retains in-frame clones only, with some absent. The table lists about 100,000 clones, around 84% of them singletons. The chain employs TRBV2 and TRBJ2-5; D may be TRBD2 (6 bases). The material sequenced was peripheral blood. This receptor was identified in a man in his 60s with acute or convalescent COVID-19. CDR3 amino acids: CASSREQETQYF. The CDR3 nucleotides read TGTGCCAGCAGTCGGGAGCAAGAGACCCAGTACTTC.